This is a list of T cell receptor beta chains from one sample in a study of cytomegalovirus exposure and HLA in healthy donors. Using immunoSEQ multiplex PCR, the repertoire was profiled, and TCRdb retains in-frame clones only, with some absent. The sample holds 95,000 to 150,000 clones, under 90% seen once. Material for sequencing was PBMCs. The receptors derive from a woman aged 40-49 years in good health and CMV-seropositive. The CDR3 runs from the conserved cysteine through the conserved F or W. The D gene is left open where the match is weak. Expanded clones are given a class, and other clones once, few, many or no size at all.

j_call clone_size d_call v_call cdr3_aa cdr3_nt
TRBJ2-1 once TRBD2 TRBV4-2 CASSQVFAGLAFYEQFF TGTGCCAGCAGCCAAGTATTTGCCGGACTAGCGTTCTATGAGCAGTTCTTC
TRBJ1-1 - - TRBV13 CASSPGGDTEAFF TGTGCCAGCAGCCCGGGGGGGGACACTGAAGCTTTCTTT
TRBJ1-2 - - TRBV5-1 CASSLGPTADYGYTF TGCGCCAGCAGCTTAGGTCCGACAGCCGATTATGGCTACACCTTC
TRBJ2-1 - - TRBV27 CASTPDTSSYNEQFF TGTGCCAGCACCCCCGATACGAGCTCCTACAATGAGCAGTTCTTC
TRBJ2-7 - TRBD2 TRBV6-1 CASHKTASGSYEQYF TGTGCCAGCCACAAAACAGCTAGCGGGAGCTACGAGCAGTACTTC
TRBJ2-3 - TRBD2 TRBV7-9 CASSQGTNTDTQYF TGTGCCAGCAGCCAAGGGACTAACACAGATACGCAGTATTTT
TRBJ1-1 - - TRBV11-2 CASSLGGSSTEAFF TGTGCCAGCAGCTTAGGTGGGAGTAGCACTGAAGCTTTCTTT
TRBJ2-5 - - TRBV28 CASSFLHRAETQYF TGTGCCAGCAGTTTCTTGCACAGGGCGGAGACCCAGTACTTC
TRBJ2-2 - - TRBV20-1 CSARRTGELFF TGCAGTGCTAGGAGGACCGGGGAGCTGTTTTTT
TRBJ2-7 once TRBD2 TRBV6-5 CASRPGSSGSYEQYF TGTGCCAGCAGGCCAGGAAGTAGCGGGAGCTACGAGCAGTACTTC
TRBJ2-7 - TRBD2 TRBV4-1 CASSQAISGRLSYEQYF TGCGCCAGCAGCCAAGCAATTAGCGGGAGACTCTCCTACGAGCAGTACTTC
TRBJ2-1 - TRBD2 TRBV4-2 CASSQTGTSGNEQFF TGTGCCAGCAGCCAAACCGGGACTAGCGGCAATGAGCAGTTCTTC
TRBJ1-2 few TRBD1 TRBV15 CATSRGDSELANYGYTF TGTGCCACCAGCAGGGGGGACAGCGAGTTAGCTAACTATGGCTACACCTTC
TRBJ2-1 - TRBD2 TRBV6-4 CAGSELAGDGLFF TGTGCCGGCAGTGAACTGGCGGGAGATGGTCTGTTCTTC
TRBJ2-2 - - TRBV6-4 CASSERGSTGELFF TGTGCCAGCAGTGAGCGAGGGAGCACCGGGGAGCTGTTTTTT
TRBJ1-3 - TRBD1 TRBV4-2 CASSQVPTGVGNTIYF TGTGCCAGCAGCCAAGTCCCCACAGGGGTGGGAAACACCATATATTTT
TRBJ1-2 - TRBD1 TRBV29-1 CSVESQGRYGYTF TGCAGCGTTGAATCACAGGGGCGGTATGGCTACACCTTC
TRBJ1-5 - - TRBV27 CASSPGNSNQPQHF TGTGCCAGCAGCCCAGGGAATAGCAATCAGCCCCAGCATTTT
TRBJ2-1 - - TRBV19 CASSMWRAEQFF TGTGCCAGTAGTATGTGGCGGGCCGAGCAGTTCTTC
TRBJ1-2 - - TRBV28 CASSLDSHYGYTF TGTGCCAGCAGCCTCGACAGCCACTATGGCTACACCTTC
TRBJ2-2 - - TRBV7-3 CASSLTRTNTGELFF TGTGCCAGCAGCCTGACTCGCACAAACACCGGGGAGCTGTTTTTT
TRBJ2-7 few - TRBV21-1 CASSSGGDYPYEQYF TGTGCCAGCAGCAGTGGGGGGGACTATCCCTACGAGCAGTACTTC
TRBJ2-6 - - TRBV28 CASSLFQDKSSGANVLTF TGTGCCAGCAGTTTATTTCAGGATAAGTCCTCTGGGGCCAACGTCCTGACTTTC
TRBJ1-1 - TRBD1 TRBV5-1 CASSSGTGAEAFF TGCGCCAGCAGTTCCGGGACAGGGGCTGAAGCTTTCTTT
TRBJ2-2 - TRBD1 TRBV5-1 CASSLGQGSGELFF TGCGCCAGCAGCTTGGGACAGGGTTCCGGGGAGCTGTTTTTT
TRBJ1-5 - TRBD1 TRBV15 CATGGDRGNQPQHF TGTGCCACCGGAGGGGACAGGGGGAATCAGCCCCAGCATTTT
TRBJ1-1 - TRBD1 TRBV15 CATSREGDRGAEAFF TGTGCCACCAGCAGAGAGGGGGACAGGGGGGCTGAAGCTTTCTTT
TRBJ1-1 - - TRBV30 CAWQSYRARMNTEAFF TGTGCCTGGCAAAGCTACAGGGCCCGAATGAACACTGAAGCTTTCTTT
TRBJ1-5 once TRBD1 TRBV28 CASSSPGTGNQPQHF TGTGCCAGCAGTAGCCCCGGGACAGGAAATCAGCCCCAGCATTTT
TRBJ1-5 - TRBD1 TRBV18 CASSPLGDRVSRQPQHF TGTGCCAGCTCACCACTTGGGGACAGGGTGTCGCGTCAGCCCCAGCATTTT
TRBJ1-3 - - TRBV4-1 CASSSMANSGNTIYF TGCGCCAGCAGCTCAATGGCCAACTCTGGAAACACCATATATTTT
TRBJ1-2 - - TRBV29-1 CSVEEPGETYGYTF TGCAGCGTTGAAGAACCAGGGGAGACCTATGGCTACACCTTC
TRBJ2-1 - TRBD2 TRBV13 CASSSRLAGGLEVGEQFF TGTGCCAGCAGCTCGCGACTAGCTGGGGGGTTAGAGGTTGGTGAGCAGTTCTTC
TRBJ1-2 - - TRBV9 CASSVVGGPYGYTF TGTGCCAGCAGCGTAGTTGGGGGCCCCTATGGCTACACCTTC
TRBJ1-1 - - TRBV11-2 CASRQGQRSIYTEAFF TGTGCCAGCAGACAAGGACAGCGGTCGATTTACACTGAAGCTTTCTTT
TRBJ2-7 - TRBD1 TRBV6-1 CASSDGRQGIHEQYF TGTGCCAGCAGTGACGGAAGACAGGGGATCCACGAGCAGTACTTC
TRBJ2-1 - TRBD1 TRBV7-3 CASSLHTGTVYNEQFF TGTGCCAGCAGCTTGCATACCGGGACAGTTTACAATGAGCAGTTCTTC
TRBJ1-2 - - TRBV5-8 CASSLDDSNYGYTF TGTGCCAGCAGCTTGGATGACAGTAACTATGGCTACACCTTC
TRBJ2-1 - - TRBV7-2 CASSLVGGEQFF TGTGCCAGCAGCTTAGTGGGGGGTGAGCAGTTCTTC
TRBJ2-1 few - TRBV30 CAWSVQWEQFF TGTGCCTGGAGTGTACAATGGGAGCAGTTCTTC
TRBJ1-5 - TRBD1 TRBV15 CATSRGDSIMAQPQHF TGTGCCACCAGCAGAGGGGACAGTATCATGGCACAGCCCCAGCATTTT
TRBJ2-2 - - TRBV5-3 CARSFGTQPPGELFF TGTGCCAGAAGCTTCGGGACACAGCCCCCCGGGGAGCTGTTTTTT
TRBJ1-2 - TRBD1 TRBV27 CASSFWGQSNYGYTF TGTGCCAGCAGTTTTTGGGGACAGTCTAACTATGGCTACACCTTC
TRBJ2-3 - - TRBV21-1 CASSKTPRLAARRDTQYF TGTGCCAGCAGCAAAACTCCCCGACTAGCGGCCCGACGAGATACGCAGTATTTT
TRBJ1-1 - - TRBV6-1 CASSERGYTEAFF TGTGCCAGCAGTGAAAGGGGGTACACTGAAGCTTTCTTT
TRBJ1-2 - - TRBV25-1 CASSGPALGSPRGGYTF TGTGCCAGCAGTGGCCCAGCGTTGGGCAGCCCCAGAGGGGGTTACACCTTC
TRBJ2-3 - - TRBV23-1 CASSQSEQANTDTQYF TGCGCCAGCAGTCAATCAGAGCAGGCCAACACAGATACGCAGTATTTT
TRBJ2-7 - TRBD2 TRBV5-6 CASSPTSGSYEQYF TGTGCCAGCAGCCCAACTAGCGGGAGTTACGAGCAGTACTTC
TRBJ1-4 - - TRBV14 CASSQDVFRGATNEKLFF TGTGCCAGCAGCCAAGACGTTTTTCGCGGCGCAACTAATGAAAAACTGTTTTTT